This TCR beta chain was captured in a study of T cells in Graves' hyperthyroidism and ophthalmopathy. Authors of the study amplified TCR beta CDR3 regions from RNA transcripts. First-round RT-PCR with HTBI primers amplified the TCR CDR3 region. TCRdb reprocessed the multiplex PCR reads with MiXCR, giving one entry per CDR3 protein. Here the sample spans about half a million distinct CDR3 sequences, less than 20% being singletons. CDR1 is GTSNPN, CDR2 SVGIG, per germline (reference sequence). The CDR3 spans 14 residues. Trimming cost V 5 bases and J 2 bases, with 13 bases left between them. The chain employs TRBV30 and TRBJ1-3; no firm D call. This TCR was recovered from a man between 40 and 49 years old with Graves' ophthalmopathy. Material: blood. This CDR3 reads CAWDESDPGNTIYF. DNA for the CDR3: TGTGCCTGGGATGAGTCGGACCCTGGAAACACCATATATTTT. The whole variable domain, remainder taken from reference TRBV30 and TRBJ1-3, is SQTIHQWPATLVQPVGSPLSLECTVEGTSNPNLYWYRQAAGRGLQLLFYSVGIGQISSEVPQNLSASRPQDRQFILSSKKLLLSDSGFYLCAWDESDPGNTIYFGEGSWLTVV.